One and the same sample provided the 11 T cell receptor beta chains below, sequenced in a study of response to subunit inactivated influenza vaccine. TCRdb reprocessed the RT-PCR reads with MiXCR, giving one entry per CDR3 protein. The top ten clones hold 2.8% of a sample with approximately 500,000 distinct CDR3 sequences, 20% to 25% of them seen once. Separately, the same data were catalogued under a study of T cells expressing NK-cell markers. From that study: cDNA encoding TCR beta was synthesized via 5'RACE template switching incorporating UMIs.

The source was CD4+ T cells sorted from PBMCs, collected 11 to 12 days after vaccination. The receptors stem from a man aged 45-65 years who received an inactivated influenza vaccine.

J is TRBJ1-2 and V is TRBV12-3 or TRBV12-4; no clear D gene. V was clipped by 5 bases and J by 1 base, with 11 bases between them. The CDR3 loop spans 14 amino acids. The CDR3 region has the DNA TGTGCCAGCAGTCATCCAGGTTTTAACTATGGCTACACCTTC. Amino acid sequence: CASSHPGFNYGYTF.

In the case of this clonotype: A junction end diverges from the germline sequence, so it may reflect a read error. The chain couples TRBV10-3 to TRBJ2-1, with TRBD2 matching 8 bases. The germline V gene has CDR1 ENHRY and CDR2 SYGVKD. The CDR3 runs to 16 residues. CDR3 loop: CAISEPRGAGGNEQFF. CDR3 in DNA: TGTGCTATCAGTGAGCCGCGGGGGGCCGGGGGAAATGAGCAGTTCTTC.

The chain is built from TRBV12-3 or TRBV12-4 and TRBJ2-5; D unresolved. The CDR3 contains 15 residues. V dropped 1 base and J dropped 5 bases, with 14 bases sitting between them. Written as DNA, the CDR3 is TGTGCCAGCAGTTTAGATCCCTACCGGGCGGAGACCCAGTACTTC. Translating gives CASSLDPYRAETQYF.

This clonotype showed up just a few times. The chain recombines TRBV7-2 with TRBJ1-2, with a tentative D call TRBD1 (6 bases). Germline-derived CDR1 and CDR2 are SGHTA and FQGNSA. The CDR3 contains 12 residues. V was trimmed by 4 bases and J by 8 bases, leaving 11 bases between them. CDR3 residues: CASSSSTGGYTF. The CDR3 DNA reads TGTGCCAGCAGCTCCTCGACAGGCGGCTACACCTTC.

This clonotype has at least ten counts. This sequence joins TRBV7-9 and TRBJ2-5; no clear D. This CDR3 spans 11 amino acids. Trimming left V 4 bases short and J 5 bases short, with 5 bases between. The germline V gene has CDR1 SEHNR and CDR2 FQNEAQ (reference sequence). The CDR3 region is CASSSSETQYF. For the CDR3, the DNA is TGTGCCAGCAGCTCTTCGGAGACCCAGTACTTC.

The genes are TRBV7-8 and TRBJ2-2; 9 bases line up with TRBD1. Germline values: CDR1 SGHVS, CDR2 FQNEAQ. This CDR3 is 16 amino acids long. Germline trimming cut 4 bases from V and 7 bases from J; bases unmatched to any gene: 10. The CDR3 DNA is TGTGCCAGCAGCTCCGGGACAGGGAGTGGAGGCGGGGAGCTGTTTTTT. Amino acids: CASSSGTGSGGGELFF.

The chain joins TRBV4-3 to TRBJ1-4; D possibly corresponds to TRBD1 (6 bases). V was shortened by 3 bases and J by 2 bases, with 10 bases between the two germline ends. Germline V gene lookup returns CDR1 LGHNA and CDR2 YSLEER. The CDR3 runs to 15 residues. CDR3 loop: CASSQYRATNEKLFF. CDR3 DNA sequence: TGCGCCAGCAGCCAGTACAGGGCTACTAATGAAAAACTGTTTTTT.

The chain recombines TRBV24-1 with TRBJ2-3, with TRBD1 matching over 10 bases. CDR3 length: 17 amino acids. Germline-derived CDR1 and CDR2 are KGHDR and SFDVKD. Trimming at V came to 5 bases and at J to 5 bases, leaving 12 bases not matched to a gene. The CDR3 is CATSALTTGGRGDTQYF. CDR3 sequence (DNA): TGTGCCACCAGTGCCCTCACGACAGGGGGCCGGGGAGATACGCAGTATTTT.

V is TRBV12-3 or TRBV12-4 and J is TRBJ2-5, with TRBD1 matching 7 bases. V was pared by 5 bases and J by 3 bases, with 6 bases of the junction left unmatched. The CDR3 sequence is 14 residues long. Here the CDR3 reads CASSPGTAKETQYF. CDR3 DNA: TGTGCCAGCAGTCCCGGGACAGCGAAAGAGACCCAGTACTTC.

This clonotype has just a few counts. The CDR3 DNA reads TGCAGTGCAATACAGGGGGAAGGGGAGACCCAGTACTTC. Translating gives CSAIQGEGETQYF. The chain joins TRBV20-1 to TRBJ2-5; 8 bases align to TRBD1. CDR3 length: 13 residues. The V and J ends lost 6 bases and 5 bases, in that order; junction bases with no gene match: 8. CDR1 and CDR2 from the germline V gene are DFQATT and SNEGSKA (reference sequence).

In this sample, this clonotype turned up a few times. V and J are TRBV10-3 and TRBJ2-4, with D unclear. The CDR3 has 16 residues. The V gene's germline CDR1 is ENHRY and CDR2 SYGVKD. V lost 0 bases and J lost 0, with 9 bases in between. This CDR3 is CAISESGRIAKNIQYF. The CDR3 DNA sequence: TGTGCCATCAGTGAGTCGGGCAGGATAGCCAAAAACATTCAGTACTTC.